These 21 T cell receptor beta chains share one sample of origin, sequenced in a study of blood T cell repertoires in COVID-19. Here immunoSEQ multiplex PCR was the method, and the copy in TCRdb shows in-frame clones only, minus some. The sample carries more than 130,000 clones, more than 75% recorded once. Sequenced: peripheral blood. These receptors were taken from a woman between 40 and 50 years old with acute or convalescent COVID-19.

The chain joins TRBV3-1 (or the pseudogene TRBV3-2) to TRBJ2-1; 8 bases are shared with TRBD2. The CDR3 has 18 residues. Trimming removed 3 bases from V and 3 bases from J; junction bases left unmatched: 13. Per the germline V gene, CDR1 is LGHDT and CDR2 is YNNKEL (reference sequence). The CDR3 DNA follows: TGTGCCAGCAGCCAGGGGCCGGGCATCGGGAGGGTCTACAATGAGCAGTTCTTC. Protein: CASSQGPGIGRVYNEQFF.

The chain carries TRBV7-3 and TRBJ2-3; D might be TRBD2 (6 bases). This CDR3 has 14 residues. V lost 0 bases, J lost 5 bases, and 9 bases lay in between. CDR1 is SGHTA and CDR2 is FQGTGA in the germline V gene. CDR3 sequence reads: CASSLTGEVDTQYF. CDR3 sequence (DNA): TGTGCCAGCAGCTTAACCGGGGAGGTAGATACGCAGTATTTT.

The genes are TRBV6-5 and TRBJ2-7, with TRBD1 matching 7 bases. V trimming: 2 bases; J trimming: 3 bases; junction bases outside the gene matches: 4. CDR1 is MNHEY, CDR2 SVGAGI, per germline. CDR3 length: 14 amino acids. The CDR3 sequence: CASSYRDRNYEQYF. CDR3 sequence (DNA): TGTGCCAGCAGTTACCGGGACAGAAACTACGAGCAGTACTTC.

The CDR3 sequence: CASTPEGSYEQYF. In nucleotides, the CDR3 is TGTGCCAGCACCCCGGAGGGCTCCTACGAGCAGTACTTC. This chain links TRBV12-3 or TRBV12-4 with TRBJ2-7, with D tentatively TRBD2 (6 bases). The CDR3 extends over 13 amino acids. V was pared by 7 bases and J by 0 bases, with 10 bases between.

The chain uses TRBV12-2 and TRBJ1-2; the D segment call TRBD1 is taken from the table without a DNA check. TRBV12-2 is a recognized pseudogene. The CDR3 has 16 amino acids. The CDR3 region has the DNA TGTGCAAGTCGCCGTCCTACGGACAGGGCGCGGCAGGGCTACACCTTC. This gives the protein CASRRPTDRARQGYTF.

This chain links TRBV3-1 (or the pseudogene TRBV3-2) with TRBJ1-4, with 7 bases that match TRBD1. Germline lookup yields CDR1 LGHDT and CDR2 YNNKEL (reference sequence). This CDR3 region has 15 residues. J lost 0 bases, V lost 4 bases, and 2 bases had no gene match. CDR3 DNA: TGTGCCAGCAGCCTCGGACAGGCAACTAATGAAAAACTGTTTTTT. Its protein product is CASSLGQATNEKLFF.

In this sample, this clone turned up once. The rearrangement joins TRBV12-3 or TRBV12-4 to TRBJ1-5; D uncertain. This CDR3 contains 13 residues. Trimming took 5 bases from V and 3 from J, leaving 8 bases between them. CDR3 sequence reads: CASSLRDNQPQHF. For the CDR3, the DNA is TGTGCCAGCAGTCTACGAGACAATCAGCCCCAGCATTTT.

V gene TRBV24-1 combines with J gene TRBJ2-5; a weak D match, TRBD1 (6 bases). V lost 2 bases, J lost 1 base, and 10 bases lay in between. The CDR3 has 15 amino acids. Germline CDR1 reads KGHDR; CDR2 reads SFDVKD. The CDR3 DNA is TGTGCCACCAGTGATTGGACACAGGGCCAAGAGACCCAGTACTTC. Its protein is CATSDWTQGQETQYF.

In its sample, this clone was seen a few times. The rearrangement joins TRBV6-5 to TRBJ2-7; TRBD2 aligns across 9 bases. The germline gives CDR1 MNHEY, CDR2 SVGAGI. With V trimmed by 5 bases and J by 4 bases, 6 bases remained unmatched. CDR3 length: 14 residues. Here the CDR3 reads CASSNSGGGYEQYF. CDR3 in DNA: TGTGCCAGCAGTAATAGCGGGGGTGGTTACGAGCAGTACTTC.

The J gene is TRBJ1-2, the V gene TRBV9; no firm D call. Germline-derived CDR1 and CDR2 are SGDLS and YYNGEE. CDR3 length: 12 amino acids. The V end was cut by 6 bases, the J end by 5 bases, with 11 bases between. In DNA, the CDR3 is TGTGCCAGCAATAGAGGGATGTATGGCTACACCTTC. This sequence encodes CASNRGMYGYTF.

This CDR3 is CASSPSPSTGWTPEETQYF. The CDR3 DNA sequence: TGTGCCAGCTCACCAAGCCCCTCGACAGGTTGGACTCCAGAAGAGACCCAGTACTTC. The chain has TRBV18 and TRBJ2-5; a possible D gene is TRBD1 (6 bases). The CDR3 contains 19 residues. The V end lost 2 bases, the J end lost 3 bases, and 25 bases lay between the germline ends. Per the germline V gene, CDR1 is KGHSH and CDR2 is LQKENI.

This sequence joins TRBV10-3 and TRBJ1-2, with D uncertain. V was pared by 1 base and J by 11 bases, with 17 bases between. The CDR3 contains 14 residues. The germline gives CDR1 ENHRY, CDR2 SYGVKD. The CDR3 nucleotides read TGTGCCATCAGTGAGTTTTCTAACGGGTCCCCGTACACCTTC. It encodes CAISEFSNGSPYTF.

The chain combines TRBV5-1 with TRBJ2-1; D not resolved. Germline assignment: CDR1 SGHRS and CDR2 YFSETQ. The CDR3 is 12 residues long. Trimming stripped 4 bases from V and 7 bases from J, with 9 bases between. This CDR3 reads CASSLTINEQFF. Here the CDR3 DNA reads TGCGCCAGCAGCCTGACAATAAATGAGCAGTTCTTC.

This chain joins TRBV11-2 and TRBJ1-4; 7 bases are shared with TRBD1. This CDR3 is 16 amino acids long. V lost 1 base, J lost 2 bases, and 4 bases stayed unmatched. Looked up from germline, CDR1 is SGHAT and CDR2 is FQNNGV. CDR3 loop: CASSLGTGRTNEKLFF. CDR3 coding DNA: TGTGCCAGCAGCTTAGGGACAGGCAGGACTAATGAAAAACTGTTTTTT.

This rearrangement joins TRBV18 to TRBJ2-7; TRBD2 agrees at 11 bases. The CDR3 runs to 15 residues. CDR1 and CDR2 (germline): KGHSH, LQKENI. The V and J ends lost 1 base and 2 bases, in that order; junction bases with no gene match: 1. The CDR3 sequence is CASSPLAGGPYEQYF. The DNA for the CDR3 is TGTGCCAGCTCACCACTAGCGGGGGGGCCCTACGAGCAGTACTTC.

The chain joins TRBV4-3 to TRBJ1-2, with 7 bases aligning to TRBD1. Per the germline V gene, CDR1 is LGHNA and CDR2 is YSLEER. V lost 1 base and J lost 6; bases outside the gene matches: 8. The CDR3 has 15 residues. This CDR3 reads CASSQAPDRTNGYTF. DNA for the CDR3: TGCGCCAGCAGCCAAGCCCCGGACAGGACGAATGGCTACACCTTC.

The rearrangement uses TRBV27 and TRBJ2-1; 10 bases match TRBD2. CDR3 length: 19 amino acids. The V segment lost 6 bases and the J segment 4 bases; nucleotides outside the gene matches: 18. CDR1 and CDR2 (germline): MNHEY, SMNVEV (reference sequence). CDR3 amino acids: CASRRGEGWLAGGYNEQFF. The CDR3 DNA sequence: TGTGCCAGCAGGAGGGGGGAGGGGTGGTTAGCGGGAGGTTACAATGAGCAGTTCTTC.

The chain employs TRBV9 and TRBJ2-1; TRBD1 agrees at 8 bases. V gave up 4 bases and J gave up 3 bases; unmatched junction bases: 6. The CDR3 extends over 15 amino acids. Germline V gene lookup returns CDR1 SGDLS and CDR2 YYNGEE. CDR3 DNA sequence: TGTGCCAGCAGCCCCATAGGACAGGGCTACAATGAGCAGTTCTTC. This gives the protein CASSPIGQGYNEQFF.

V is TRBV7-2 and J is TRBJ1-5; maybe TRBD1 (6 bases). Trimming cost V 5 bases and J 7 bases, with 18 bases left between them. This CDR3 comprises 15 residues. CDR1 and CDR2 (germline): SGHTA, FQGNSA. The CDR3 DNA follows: TGTGCCAGCAGCCCCGGGACATGGAAGGGGCAGCCCCAGCATTTT. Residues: CASSPGTWKGQPQHF.

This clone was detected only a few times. Written as DNA, the CDR3 is TGCGCCAGCAGCCAAGTTAAGGCTGGAGTCTACAATGAGCAGTTCTTC. Its translation: CASSQVKAGVYNEQFF. The chain recombines TRBV4-1 with TRBJ2-1; D gene ambiguous. V lost 1 base and J lost 3, with 13 bases in between. The germline V gene encodes CDR1 MGHRA and CDR2 YSYEKL. CDR3 length equals 16 residues.

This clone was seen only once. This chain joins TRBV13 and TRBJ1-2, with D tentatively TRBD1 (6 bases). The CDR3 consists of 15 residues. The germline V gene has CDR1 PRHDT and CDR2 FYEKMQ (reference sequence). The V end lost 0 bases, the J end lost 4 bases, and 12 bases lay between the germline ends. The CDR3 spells CASSLGQGNVYGYTF. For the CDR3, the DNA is TGTGCCAGCAGCTTAGGGCAGGGGAATGTCTATGGCTACACCTTC.